The T cell receptor (beta chain) under discussion was sequenced for a study of regulatory T cells in long-lasting Graves disease. Construction of the TCR beta libraries employed iRepertoire HTBI primers in conjunction with Arm-PCR of CDR3 regions. TCRdb redid the calling of the multiplex PCR reads with MiXCR, one entry per CDR3 protein. The top ten clones hold about 10% of a sample with 200,000 to 250,000 distinct CDR3 sequences, 15% to 20% of them seen once. This clonotype appeared many times. Its target is not known. The CDR3 totals 13 residues. Germline V gene data show CDR1 as SGHRS and CDR2 as YFSETQ. Trimming removed 2 bases at V and 1 base at J, with 6 bases between. Specified time point: newly diagnosed GD, antithyroid drugs for less than 3 months. PBMCs were the source of the RNA used for TCR sequencing. General study findings and limits: Sharing of public clonotypes was greater in persistent patients (about 2,700) than in new patients (fewer than 1,000).

The same data also went into a second study, on T cells in Graves' hyperthyroidism and ophthalmopathy. That report adds: Ophthalmopathy onset followed model prediction by a median approximately 6.2 months.

The sample here was peripheral blood mononuclear cells (PBMCs), taken at new diagnosis, from a patient treated with antithyroid drugs. The J gene is TRBJ1-1, the V gene TRBV5-1; D is unclear. The TCR originated in a woman aged 25-40 years with Graves disease. The CDR3 region is CASSFGQNTEAFF. CDR3 coding DNA: TGCGCCAGCAGCTTCGGGCAGAACACTGAAGCTTTCTTT.